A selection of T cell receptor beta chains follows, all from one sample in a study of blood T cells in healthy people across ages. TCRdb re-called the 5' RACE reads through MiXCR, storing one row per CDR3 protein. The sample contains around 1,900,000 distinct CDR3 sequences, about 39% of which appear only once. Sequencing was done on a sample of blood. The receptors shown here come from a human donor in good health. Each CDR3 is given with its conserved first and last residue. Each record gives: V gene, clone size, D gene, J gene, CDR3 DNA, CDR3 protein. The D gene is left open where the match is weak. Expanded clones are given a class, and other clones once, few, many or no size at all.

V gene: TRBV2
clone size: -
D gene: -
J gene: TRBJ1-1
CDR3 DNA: TGTGCCAGCAGTGAATTCCAGGGCGGGGGCACTGAAGCTTTCTTT
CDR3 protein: CASSEFQGGGTEAFF

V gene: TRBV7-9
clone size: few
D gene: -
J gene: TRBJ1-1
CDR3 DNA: TGTGCCAGCAGCTTGACGGCGCCCTACACTGAAGCTTTCTTT
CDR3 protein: CASSLTAPYTEAFF

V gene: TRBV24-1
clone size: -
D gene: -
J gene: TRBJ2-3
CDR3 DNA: TGTGCCACCAGTGACACCCCTACGGATACGCAGTATTTT
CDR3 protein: CATSDTPTDTQYF

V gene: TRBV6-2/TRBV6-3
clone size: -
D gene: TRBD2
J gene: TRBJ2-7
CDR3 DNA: TGTGCCAGCAGCCCGCGGAATGGCAGGGAGGGTCGGCAGTACTTC
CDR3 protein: CASSPRNGREGRQYF

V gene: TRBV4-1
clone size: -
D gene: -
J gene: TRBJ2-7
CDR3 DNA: TGCGCCAGCAGCCGGGAAGGACTGGACGGGGTCGAGCAGTACTTC
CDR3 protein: CASSREGLDGVEQYF

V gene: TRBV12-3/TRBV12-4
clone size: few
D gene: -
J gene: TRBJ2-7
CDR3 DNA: TGTGCCAGCACCATGGCGGGGGCGTACGACGAGCAGTACTTC
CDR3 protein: CASTMAGAYDEQYF

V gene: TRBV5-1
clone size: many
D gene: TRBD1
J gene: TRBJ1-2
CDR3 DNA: TGCGCCAGCAGCTCCGAGGGGGCGAGCTATGGCTACACCTTC
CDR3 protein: CASSSEGASYGYTF

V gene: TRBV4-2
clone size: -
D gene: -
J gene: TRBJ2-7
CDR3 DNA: TGTGCCAGCAGCCAAGGTGGACTGATAGGGAACGAGCAGTACTTC
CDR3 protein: CASSQGGLIGNEQYF

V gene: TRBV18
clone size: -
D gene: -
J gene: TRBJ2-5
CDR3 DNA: TGTGCCAGCTCTCAAACACAGGGTGACCAAGAGACCCAGTACTTC
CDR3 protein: CASSQTQGDQETQYF

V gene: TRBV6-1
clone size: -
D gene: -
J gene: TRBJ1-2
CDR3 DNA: TGTGCCAGCAGGTTACGGGGGACGGACTATGGCTACACCTTC
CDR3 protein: CASRLRGTDYGYTF

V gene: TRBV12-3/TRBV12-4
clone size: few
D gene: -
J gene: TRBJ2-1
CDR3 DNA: TGTGCCAGCAGTTTACGGGACCAGGACAATGAGCAGTTCTTC
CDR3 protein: CASSLRDQDNEQFF

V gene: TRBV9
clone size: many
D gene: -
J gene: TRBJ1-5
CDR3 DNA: TGTGCCAGCAGCGTAGGGGGACTGGGCAATCAGCCCCAGCATTTT
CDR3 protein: CASSVGGLGNQPQHF

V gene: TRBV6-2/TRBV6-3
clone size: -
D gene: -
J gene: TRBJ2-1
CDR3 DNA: TGTGCTAGCAGTTACCTTGGCGGGGGCATTTTATTCGATGAGCAGTTCTTC
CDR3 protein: CASSYLGGGILFDEQFF

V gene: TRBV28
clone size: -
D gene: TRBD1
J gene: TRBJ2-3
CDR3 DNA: TGTGCCAGCAGTTCTTCAGGGGGTGTAAGCACAGATACGCAGTATTTT
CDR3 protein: CASSSSGGVSTDTQYF